Shown below are 12 T cell receptor beta chains from a single sample sequenced in a study of PD-L1 blockade in urothelial cancer. The data were produced by immunoSEQ multiplex PCR, yet TCRdb's version contains in-frame clones alone and is incomplete. The sample records roughly 91,000 clones, roughly 84% being singletons. The time point was: pretreatment peripheral blood. Sample: PBMCs, taken around atezolizumab (anti-PD-L1) treatment. All receptors come from a man aged 55 to 69 with urothelial cancer.

The V and J genes are TRBV27 and TRBJ2-7; D ambiguous. In germline, CDR1 is MNHEY, CDR2 SMNVEV (reference sequence). This CDR3 is 14 amino acids long. Trimming removed 3 bases from V and 2 bases from J, with 11 bases in between. The CDR3 DNA reads TGTGCCAGCAGTTTTCTCTCTACCACCTACGAGCAGTACTTC. Translated, it gives CASSFLSTTYEQYF.

J is TRBJ1-2 and V is TRBV6-5; perhaps TRBD1 as D (6 bases). The CDR3 covers 13 residues. Germline assignment: CDR1 MNHEY and CDR2 SVGAGI. V was cut by 6 bases and J by 4 bases, with 12 bases left in between. The DNA for the CDR3 is TGTGCCAGCAGGAGGACAGATACCTATGGCTACACCTTC. Protein product: CASRRTDTYGYTF.

The chain is built from TRBV6-6 and TRBJ2-7; 7 positions agree with TRBD1. CDR3 length equals 13 residues. Germline V CDR1 and CDR2: MNHNY, SVGAGI (reference sequence). The trim removed 6 bases at V and 2 bases at J, leaving 4 bases unmatched. The CDR3 loop reads CASRDRDAYEQYF. The CDR3 DNA reads TGTGCCAGCAGAGACAGGGACGCCTACGAGCAGTACTTC.

V usage is TRBV7-8 and J usage is TRBJ2-1; 9 bases align to TRBD1. Trimming took 6 bases from V and 0 from J; bases not matched to a gene: 6. The V gene's germline CDR1 is SGHVS and CDR2 FQNEAQ. This CDR3 has 16 amino acids. The CDR3 sequence is CASRPQGALSYNEQFF. For the CDR3, the DNA is TGTGCCAGCAGACCACAGGGGGCCCTCTCCTACAATGAGCAGTTCTTC.

The genes are TRBV30 and TRBJ2-1; no clear D. CDR3 length equals 11 residues. Germline-derived CDR1 and CDR2 are GTSNPN and SVGIG (reference sequence). V lost 4 bases, J lost 12 bases, and 13 bases lay in between. In DNA, the CDR3 is TGTGCCTGGAACGGCGCGGCATTGCAGTTCTTC. As protein: CAWNGAALQFF.

This chain links TRBV30 with TRBJ2-3; 9 bases line up with TRBD1. The CDR3 has 15 residues. Germline CDR1 and CDR2: GTSNPN and SVGIG (reference sequence). The V gene end was trimmed by 2 bases and the J gene end by 4 bases; junction bases not matched to a gene: 7. This CDR3 is CAWSPGTGRADTQYF. Here the CDR3 DNA reads TGTGCCTGGAGTCCCGGGACAGGGAGGGCAGATACGCAGTATTTT. Combining the CDR3 with reference TRBV30 and TRBJ2-3 gives the whole variable domain SQTIHQWPATLVQPVGSPLSLECTVEGTSNPNLYWYRQAAGRGLQLLFYSVGIGQISSEVPQNLSASRPQDRQFILSSKKLLLSDSGFYLCAWSPGTGRADTQYFGPGTRLTVL.

The chain recombines TRBV7-9 with TRBJ1-4; the D is unclear. Germline V gives CDR1 SEHNR, CDR2 FQNEAQ (reference sequence). CDR3 length: 15 amino acids. The ends were cut back, 6 bases at V and 4 bases at J, with 15 bases in the middle. The CDR3 region is CASRTAGGVNEKLFF. In DNA, the CDR3 is TGTGCCAGCAGGACCGCGGGAGGTGTTAATGAAAAACTGTTTTTT.

This sequence joins TRBV4-1 and TRBJ2-3; 13 nucleotides agree with TRBD2. Germline V lookup: CDR1 MGHRA, CDR2 YSYEKL. V lost 1 base and J lost 6; bases outside the gene matches: 7. This CDR3 region has 17 residues. This CDR3 reads CASSQGQLAGGMDTQYF. The CDR3 bases are TGCGCCAGCAGCCAAGGCCAACTAGCGGGAGGGATGGATACGCAGTATTTT.

This chain uses TRBV5-1 with TRBJ1-1; weak D call: TRBD1 (6 bases). CDR3 size: 15 residues. CDR1 is SGHRS and CDR2 is YFSETQ in the germline V gene. V shed 0 bases and J shed 6 bases, with 15 bases lying between them. The CDR3 DNA is TGCGCCAGCAGCTTGGAAGGGGGGGATCTCCCTGAAGCTTTCTTT. Protein: CASSLEGGDLPEAFF. Full variable domain (remainder filled in from reference TRBV5-1 and TRBJ1-1): KAGVTQTPRYLIKTRGQQVTLSCSPISGHRSVSWYQQTPGQGLQFLFEYFSETQRNKGNFPGRFSGRQFSNSRSEMNVSTLELGDSALYLCASSLEGGDLPEAFFGQGTRLTVV.

This clone has just one count. The chain recombines TRBV7-3 with TRBJ1-1, with 9 bases aligning to TRBD1. Looked up from germline, CDR1 is SGHTA and CDR2 is FQGTGA. Trimming at V came to 2 bases and at J to 6 bases, leaving 13 bases not matched to a gene. The CDR3 runs 17 residues. The CDR3 is CASSLVPTGGRGSEAFF. The CDR3 nucleotides are TGTGCCAGCAGCTTAGTCCCAACAGGGGGCCGGGGTTCTGAAGCTTTCTTT.

The V gene is TRBV5-6, the J gene TRBJ2-1, with D possibly being TRBD1 (6 bases). Germline CDR1 is SGHDT and CDR2 is YYEEEE. V was cut by 4 bases and J by 4 bases, with 15 bases left in between. The CDR3 sequence is 15 residues long. Here the CDR3 reads CASSPPDRSYNEQFF. In DNA, the CDR3 is TGTGCCAGCAGCCCCCCCGACAGGAGTTACAATGAGCAGTTCTTC.

About this clone itself: With a much larger clone just one base away, this may be a read error. The J gene is TRBJ2-7, the V gene TRBV5-4, with 7 bases that match TRBD1. CDR3 length equals 13 residues. The germline V gene has CDR1 SGHNT and CDR2 YYREEE (reference sequence). V lost 3 bases to trimming and J lost 3 bases; unmatched junction nucleotides: 3. CDR3 sequence reads: CASSSTGRYEQYF. The CDR3 bases are TGTGCCAGCAGCTCGACAGGGCGCTACGAGCAGTACTTC.